What follows are 7 T cell receptor beta chains derived from one specimen sequenced in a study of CD4 T cells in relation to SARS-CoV-2 and coronaviruses. Clones were read by immunoSEQ multiplex PCR, and TCRdb kept only the in-frame ones, dropping some. The table records about 38,000 clones, 88% of them present only once. Sequencing was done on a sample of memory CD4+ T cells from PBMCs. The source is an adult with COVID-19.

V gene TRBV11-2 combines with J gene TRBJ1-1, with D tentatively TRBD1 (6 bases). This CDR3 contains 12 residues. Trimming removed 7 bases from V and 7 bases from J, with 13 bases in between. Per germline, CDR1 SGHAT and CDR2 FQNNGV. This CDR3 is CASTLAGVEAFF. The CDR3 region has the DNA TGTGCCAGCACACTGGCAGGGGTTGAAGCTTTCTTT. Using reference TRBV11-2 and TRBJ1-1 for the parts outside the CDR3, the full variable domain is EAGVAQSPRYKIIEKRQSVAFWCNPISGHATLYWYQQILGQGPKLLIQFQNNGVVDDSQLPKDRFSAERLKGVDSTLKIQPAKLEDSAVYLCASTLAGVEAFFGQGTRLTVV.

The J gene is TRBJ2-2, the V gene TRBV5-4; D is perhaps TRBD1 or TRBD2 (6 bases each). Germline V lookup: CDR1 SGHNT, CDR2 YYREEE (reference sequence). V was trimmed by 7 bases and J by 5 bases, leaving 12 bases between them. The length of the CDR3 is 13 residues. CDR3 sequence: CASGRGRTGELFF. As DNA, the CDR3 is TGTGCCAGCGGCCGGGGGCGGACCGGGGAGCTGTTTTTT.

The chain uses TRBV2 and TRBJ2-5, with 9 bases fitting TRBD1. Germline CDR1 SNHLY, CDR2 FYNNEI. The CDR3 sequence is 13 residues long. V shed 11 bases and J 5 bases; nucleotides not matched to a gene: 9. The CDR3, as DNA: TGTGCCGGTCACAGGGGGCGTGGGGAGACCCAGTACTTC. Encoded protein: CAGHRGRGETQYF.

The V and J genes are TRBV5-6 and TRBJ1-1, with D maybe TRBD1 (5 bases). Per the germline V gene, CDR1 is SGHDT and CDR2 is YYEEEE. The CDR3 spans 13 residues. With 4 bases removed from V and 6 bases from J, the gap between germline ends came to 13 bases. Here the CDR3 DNA reads TGTGCCAGCAGCATCGATCAGGGAGCTGAAGCTTTCTTT. Protein: CASSIDQGAEAFF.

This rearrangement joins TRBV14 to TRBJ2-4, with D possibly being TRBD1 (5 bases). The germline V gene has CDR1 SGHDN and CDR2 FVKESK. The CDR3 covers 15 residues. Trimming took 3 bases from V and 0 from J, leaving 9 bases between them. For the CDR3, the DNA is TGTGCCAGCAGCCACCCGACAGAAGCCAAAAACATTCAGTACTTC. Its translation is CASSHPTEAKNIQYF.

The chain has TRBV19 and TRBJ1-4, with D tentatively TRBD1 (6 bases). The CDR3 covers 15 residues. The V end lost 4 bases, the J end lost 6 bases, and 15 bases lay between the germline ends. Germline V gene data show CDR1 as LNHDA and CDR2 as SQIVND (reference sequence). CDR3 amino acids: CASSTRGGADEKLFF. CDR3 in DNA: TGTGCCAGTAGTACCCGAGGGGGGGCGGATGAAAAACTGTTTTTT. The full variable domain, in which reference TRBV19 and TRBJ1-4 provide the parts outside the CDR3, is DGGITQSPKYLFRKEGQNVTLSCEQNLNHDAMYWYRQDPGQGLRLIYYSQIVNDFQKGDIAEGYSVSREKKESFPLTVTSAQKNPTAFYLCASSTRGGADEKLFFGSGTQLSVL.

This clone was counted a single time. The chain employs TRBV2 and TRBJ1-5, with D tentatively TRBD1 (5 bases). Germline V gives CDR1 SNHLY, CDR2 FYNNEI. V lost 5 bases to trimming and J lost 5 bases, with 19 bases between them. CDR3 length: 16 residues. The CDR3 bases are TGTGCCAGCAGTACCTTCGGGGGGGACGGGGATCAGCCCCAGCATTTT. It is translated as CASSTFGGDGDQPQHF. The full variable domain, completed using reference TRBV2 and TRBJ1-5, is EPEVTQTPSHQVTQMGQEVILRCVPISNHLYFYWYRQILGQKVEFLVSFYNNEISEKSEIFDDQFSVERPDGSNFTLKIRSTKLEDSAMYFCASSTFGGDGDQPQHFGDGTRLSIL.